The 8 T cell receptor beta chains in this list originate from one sample, sequenced in a study of blood T cell repertoires in COVID-19. Using immunoSEQ multiplex PCR, the repertoire was profiled, and TCRdb retains in-frame clones only, with some absent. The sample carries some 220,000 clones, over 60% recorded once. Sequencing was done on a sample of peripheral blood. Receptors were obtained from an older woman with acute or convalescent COVID-19.

The chain has TRBV24-1 and TRBJ2-2, with 7 bases that match TRBD1. V lost 4 bases to trimming and J lost 4 bases; unmatched junction nucleotides: 11. Germline assignment: CDR1 KGHDR and CDR2 SFDVKD. CDR3 size: 17 residues. CDR3 bases: TGTGCCACCAGTGAAGCAACAGGGGCTTGGGGCACCGGGGAGCTGTTTTTT. Its protein product is CATSEATGAWGTGELFF.

The J gene is TRBJ1-3, the V gene TRBV9; D is undetermined. V was pared by 1 base and J by 8 bases, with 10 bases between. The CDR3 is 13 amino acids. Germline V lookup: CDR1 SGDLS, CDR2 YYNGEE. In DNA, the CDR3 is TGTGCCAGCAGCGTATTGGGCGGGGACACCATATATTTT. It is translated as CASSVLGGDTIYF.

The V gene is TRBV18, the J gene TRBJ2-7; 8 bases line up with TRBD1. CDR1 KGHSH and CDR2 LQKENI come from the germline V gene. V gave up 4 bases and J gave up 1 base; unmatched junction bases: 3. The CDR3 has 14 amino acids. CDR3 sequence (DNA): TGTGCCAGCTCACGGGGACAGGTTTCCTACGAGCAGTACGTC. This gives the protein CASSRGQVSYEQYV.

The sample holds a few counts of this clone. The rearrangement uses TRBV10-1 and TRBJ2-4, with D perhaps matching TRBD2 (5 bases). Germline values: CDR1 WNHNN, CDR2 SYGVQD (reference sequence). The CDR3 extends over 15 amino acids. The V end lost 0 bases, the J end lost 5 bases, and 11 bases lay between the germline ends. The CDR3 nucleotides read TGCGCCAGCAGTGAGTCGAGAGGGCCGGAAAACATTCAGTACTTC. It specifies CASSESRGPENIQYF.

The chain employs TRBV5-1 and TRBJ2-3; 9 bases line up with TRBD1. V shed 4 bases and J 2 bases; nucleotides not matched to a gene: 2. The CDR3 extends over 14 amino acids. The V gene's germline CDR1 is SGHRS and CDR2 YFSETQ. CDR3: CASSRTGATDTQYF. The DNA for the CDR3 is TGCGCCAGCAGCCGGACAGGGGCCACAGATACGCAGTATTTT.

This rearrangement joins TRBV9 to TRBJ1-1; 7 bases line up with TRBD1. Germline-derived CDR1 and CDR2 are SGDLS and YYNGEE. This CDR3 contains 14 residues. V trimming: 0 bases; J trimming: 4 bases; junction bases outside the gene matches: 3. The CDR3, as DNA: TGTGCCAGCAGCGTAGGGGACAGAATCACTGAAGCTTTCTTT. Residues: CASSVGDRITEAFF.

The rearrangement uses TRBV7-8 and TRBJ2-5, with 7 bases matching TRBD2. CDR3 length equals 16 residues. The germline V gene encodes CDR1 SGHVS and CDR2 FQNEAQ. V dropped 1 base and J dropped 11; count of bases not matched to a gene: 16. This CDR3 is CASSLVALEAGPQQYF. The CDR3 DNA is TGTGCCAGCAGCTTAGTAGCGCTGGAAGCGGGGCCGCAACAGTACTTC. The full variable domain, in which reference TRBV7-8 and TRBJ2-5 provide the parts outside the CDR3, is GAGVSQSPRYKVAKRGQDVALRCDPISGHVSLFWYQQALGQGPEFLTYFQNEAQLDKSGLPSDRFFAERPEGSVSTLKIQRTQQEDSAVYLCASSLVALEAGPQQYFGPGTRLLVL.

This sequence joins TRBV7-6 and TRBJ1-1; D unresolved. Germline V gene data show CDR1 as SGHVS and CDR2 as FNYEAQ. This CDR3 region has 17 residues. Trimming took 2 bases from V and 1 from J, leaving 17 bases between them. CDR3 coding DNA: TGTGCCAGCAGCTTATTATTATTGGGCCAGGCGAACACTGAAGCTTTCTTT. Encoded protein: CASSLLLLGQANTEAFF.